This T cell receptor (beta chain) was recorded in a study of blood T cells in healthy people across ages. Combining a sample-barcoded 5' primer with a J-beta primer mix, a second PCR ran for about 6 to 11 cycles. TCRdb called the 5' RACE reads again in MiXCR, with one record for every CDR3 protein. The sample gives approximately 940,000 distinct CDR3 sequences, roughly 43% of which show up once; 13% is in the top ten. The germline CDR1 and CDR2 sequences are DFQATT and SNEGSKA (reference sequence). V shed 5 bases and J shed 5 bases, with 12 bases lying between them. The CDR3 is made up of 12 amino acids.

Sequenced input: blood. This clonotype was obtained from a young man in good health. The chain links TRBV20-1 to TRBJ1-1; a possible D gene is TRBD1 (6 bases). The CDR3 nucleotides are TGCAGTGCTGGGGACAAGAAGACTGAAGCTTTCTTT. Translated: CSAGDKKTEAFF.